The 26 T cell receptor beta chains below all came from one sample that was sequenced in a study of T cells in Graves' hyperthyroidism and ophthalmopathy. Regions amplified from RNA transcripts were the TCR beta CDR3 regions. The HTBI primer set drove a first-round RT-PCR of the TCR CDR3. TCRdb independently ran MiXCR on the multiplex PCR reads; one entry per CDR3 protein. This table has around 380,000 distinct CDR3 sequences, about 13% appearing once. Sequenced: blood. The receptors derive from a man younger than 40 with Graves' hyperthyroidism that later progressed to Graves' ophthalmopathy.

This clonotype was counted only a few times. The chain couples TRBV7-8 to TRBJ1-5; TRBD1 is a possible D gene (5 bases). V lost 5 bases, J lost 8 bases, and 16 bases lay in between. Germline V gene data show CDR1 as SGHVS and CDR2 as FQNEAQ. This CDR3 contains 14 residues. DNA of the CDR3: TGTGCCAGCAGCGACAAGACCAGGGAGAAGCCCCAGCATTTT. Translated: CASSDKTREKPQHF.

V gene TRBV25-1 combines with J gene TRBJ1-1; 9 bases line up with TRBD1. This CDR3 is built from 15 residues. Germline V gene lookup returns CDR1 MGHDK and CDR2 SYGVNS. V shed 5 bases, J shed 4 bases, and the junction held 8 bases outside the gene matches. CDR3 nucleotide sequence: TGTGCCAGCAGTCCTACAGGGGGCAAGGGCACTGAAGCTTTCTTT. Translating gives CASSPTGGKGTEAFF.

Comment on this clonotype: The junction and the germline gene differ at one end; a read error may be behind it. The rearrangement uses TRBV6-1 and TRBJ2-7; maybe TRBD1 (5 bases). Germline CDR1 and CDR2: MNHNS and SASEGT. The CDR3 runs 14 residues. CDR3 nucleotides: TGTGGCAGCAGGGATAGAAAAAGCTCCTACGAGCAGTACTTC. Translating it yields CGSRDRKSSYEQYF.

This clonotype showed up many times. This sequence joins TRBV7-8 and TRBJ2-7, with 8 bases identical to TRBD1. From germline, CDR1 is SGHVS and CDR2 FQNEAQ. This CDR3 has 14 amino acids. V trimming: 5 bases; J trimming: 4 bases; junction bases outside the gene matches: 7. The CDR3 DNA sequence: TGTGCCAGCAGCGTCTGGACAGGGTATTACGAGCAGTACTTC. This sequence encodes CASSVWTGYYEQYF.

The chain joins TRBV18 to TRBJ2-7; unclear D gene. Germline loops: CDR1 KGHSH, CDR2 LQKENI. V lost 5 bases, J lost 4 bases, and 18 bases lay in between. The CDR3 extends over 15 amino acids. Written as DNA, the CDR3 is TGTGCCAGCTCATCCCCCCCCCCTTTGGATTACGAGCAGTACTTC. It encodes CASSSPPPLDYEQYF.

This clonotype was recorded at least ten times. The V and J genes are TRBV7-9 and TRBJ2-7, with TRBD1 identical over 7 bases. The germline gives CDR1 SEHNR, CDR2 FQNEAQ (reference sequence). This CDR3 has 15 amino acids. Unmatched junction bases numbered 7, after V lost 3 bases and J lost 2 bases. CDR3 region: CASSLPGTETYEQYF. The CDR3 DNA is TGTGCCAGCAGCTTGCCCGGGACAGAGACCTACGAGCAGTACTTC.

The chain employs TRBV27 and TRBJ2-7; 10 nucleotides line up with TRBD1. This CDR3 has 15 residues. Trimming cost V 6 bases and J 1 base; bases outside gene matches: 6. Germline lookup yields CDR1 MNHEY and CDR2 SMNVEV (reference sequence). DNA for the CDR3: TGTGCCAGCAGGCCGACAGGGGGCCGGTCCTACGAGCAGTACTTC. Translating it yields CASRPTGGRSYEQYF.

This clonotype was picked up many times. CDR3 region: CAWRDGLTFLHF. Written as DNA, the CDR3 is TGTGCCTGGAGGGACGGATTAACCTTCCTCCACTTT. The chain couples TRBV30 to TRBJ1-6; D gene unclear. V dropped 3 bases and J dropped 15 bases, with 15 bases sitting between them. The CDR3 runs 12 residues. Germline CDR1 GTSNPN, CDR2 SVGIG (reference sequence).

Only a few counts were recorded for this clonotype. The chain uses TRBV5-1 and TRBJ2-6, with a tentative D call TRBD1 (5 bases). This CDR3 is 16 amino acids long. V was pared by 1 base and J by 0 bases, with 8 bases between. Germline V gene data show CDR1 as SGHRS and CDR2 as YFSETQ. CDR3: CASSLWQGSGANVLTF. The CDR3 DNA sequence: TGCGCCAGCAGCTTGTGGCAGGGCTCTGGGGCCAACGTCCTGACTTTC.

This clonotype turned up a few times. The chain links TRBV7-3 to TRBJ2-4; 8 bases agree with TRBD2. CDR1 and CDR2 from the germline V gene are SGHTA and FQGTGA. The V and J ends lost 5 bases and 3 bases, in that order; junction bases with no gene match: 12. This CDR3 spans 17 amino acids. CDR3 region: CASSPQAPGGGKNIQYF. CDR3 DNA: TGTGCCAGCAGCCCTCAGGCGCCGGGGGGGGGCAAAAACATTCAGTACTTC.

This chain joins TRBV4-1 and TRBJ2-7, with a possible D match to TRBD2 (7 bases). The CDR3 totals 15 residues. Germline V CDR1 and CDR2: MGHRA, YSYEKL. V was clipped by 4 bases and J by 2 bases, with 15 bases between them. CDR3 residues: CASSPREGGPYEQYF. In nucleotides, the CDR3 is TGCGCCAGCAGCCCTCGCGAGGGGGGGCCCTACGAGCAGTACTTC.

The sample holds many counts of this clonotype. The chain uses TRBV28 and TRBJ2-7, with TRBD1 as a possible D gene (5 bases). Germline CDR1 and CDR2: MDHEN and SYDVKM. Trimming cost V 4 bases and J 3 bases, with 13 bases left between them. This CDR3 comprises 14 residues. The CDR3: CASSSAQGLYEQYF. As DNA, the CDR3 is TGTGCCAGCAGTTCCGCCCAGGGCCTCTACGAGCAGTACTTC.

In its sample, this clonotype was seen many times. The chain recombines TRBV2 with TRBJ2-5; either TRBD1 or TRBD2 may fit D (5 bases each). Germline V gives CDR1 SNHLY, CDR2 FYNNEI. V shed 7 bases and J shed 4 bases, with 13 bases lying between them. The CDR3 runs 13 residues. CDR3 protein: CASTGTSRETQYF. The DNA for the CDR3 is TGTGCCAGCACCGGGACGTCCCGAGAGACCCAGTACTTC.

The J gene is TRBJ1-1, the V gene TRBV7-7; D gene uncertain. The CDR3 consists of 13 residues. CDR1 and CDR2 from the germline V gene are SSHAT and FNYEAQ (reference sequence). The V and J ends lost 3 bases and 3 bases respectively, with 8 bases between them. In DNA, the CDR3 is TGTGCCAGCAGCTTTCAGCCTGACACTGAAGCTTTCTTT. This codes for CASSFQPDTEAFF.

This clonotype has a count of ten or more. The V and J genes are TRBV20-1 and TRBJ1-2; TRBD1 is a possible D gene (5 bases). The V gene's germline CDR1 is DFQATT and CDR2 SNEGSKA (reference sequence). The V and J ends lost 2 bases and 4 bases respectively, with 23 bases between them. The CDR3 extends over 17 amino acids. The DNA of the CDR3 is TGCAGTGCTAGACCGCCCCTTACAGGCCTCTTCAGCTATGGCTACACCTTC. As protein: CSARPPLTGLFSYGYTF.

The rearrangement uses TRBV5-1 and TRBJ2-7; D uncertain. The V and J ends lost 2 bases and 0 bases respectively, with 6 bases between them. CDR1 and CDR2 (germline): SGHRS, YFSETQ. The CDR3 length is 13 residues. This CDR3 is CASSFHNSYEQYF. The DNA for the CDR3 is TGCGCCAGCAGCTTCCACAACTCCTACGAGCAGTACTTC.

This clonotype has a count of ten or more. The chain has TRBV18 and TRBJ2-2; D is unclear. Trimming removed 5 bases from V and 6 bases from J, with 10 bases in between. CDR3 length: 13 residues. Germline V CDR1 and CDR2: KGHSH, LQKENI. CDR3 sequence reads: CASSATSPGELFF. For the CDR3, the DNA is TGTGCCAGCTCAGCGACCTCACCCGGGGAGCTGTTTTTT.

This chain links TRBV7-9 with TRBJ2-5, with 13 bases identical to TRBD2. V was pared by 5 bases and J by 5 bases, with 8 bases of the junction left unmatched. This CDR3 contains 16 residues. CDR1 and CDR2 (germline): SEHNR, FQNEAQ (reference sequence). Here the CDR3 DNA reads TGTGCCAGCAGCCCGAGGGGACTAGCGGGGAAGGAGACCCAGTACTTC. Its translation is CASSPRGLAGKETQYF.

The sample holds many counts of this clonotype. CDR3 sequence reads: CASSEPYGDTNTEAFF. The CDR3 DNA sequence: TGCGCCAGCAGTGAGCCCTATGGGGACACGAACACTGAAGCTTTCTTT. This rearrangement joins TRBV10-2 to TRBJ1-1, with a tentative D call TRBD1 (6 bases). The CDR3 covers 16 residues. V lost 2 bases and J lost 1, with 14 bases in between. The germline V gene encodes CDR1 WSHSY and CDR2 SAAADI.

The sample holds a few counts of this clonotype. The chain recombines TRBV3-1 with TRBJ2-5; tentatively, D is TRBD2 (6 bases). V lost 3 bases, J lost 1 base, and 18 bases lay in between. This CDR3 has 17 residues. The germline CDR1 and CDR2 sequences are LGHDT and YNNKEL (reference sequence). The CDR3 DNA follows: TGTGCCAGCAGCCACCCGAGGGTAGCGGCTACCCAAGAGACCCAGTACTTC. Its protein product is CASSHPRVAATQETQYF.

The table lists this clonotype with many counts. This chain uses TRBV20-1 with TRBJ2-1; TRBD1 agrees at 7 bases. V shed 6 bases, J shed 3 bases, and the junction held 5 bases outside the gene matches. Germline V gene sequence: CDR1 DFQATT, CDR2 SNEGSKA (reference sequence). The CDR3 sequence is 13 residues long. The CDR3 reads CSATGTDYNEQFF. The CDR3 DNA reads as TGCAGTGCCACCGGGACAGACTACAATGAGCAGTTCTTC.

As regards this clonotype: A much larger clone lies one base from this, so it may be a read error. The chain couples TRBV11-1 to TRBJ2-7; no reliable D call. The CDR3 spans 12 residues. Germline V gene sequence: CDR1 SGHAT, CDR2 FQDESV (reference sequence). The DNA for the CDR3 is TGTGCCAGCGGCAAGGAATCCTACGGGCAGTACTTC. This translates into CASGKESYGQYF.

In its sample, this clonotype was seen once. The chain combines TRBV5-1 with TRBJ2-1; TRBD2 aligns across 14 bases. CDR3 size: 16 residues. The V segment lost 0 bases and the J segment 6 bases; nucleotides outside the gene matches: 2. The germline V gene has CDR1 SGHRS and CDR2 YFSETQ. CDR3: CASSLGTSGGTNEQFF. The CDR3 DNA is TGCGCCAGCAGCTTGGGGACTAGCGGGGGGACCAATGAGCAGTTCTTC.

This chain connects TRBV9 to TRBJ1-3; no definite D call. Germline CDR1 SGDLS, CDR2 YYNGEE. Trimming took off 1 base at V and 2 bases at J, with 10 bases between the two ends. This CDR3 spans 15 amino acids. CDR3: CASSVSDRPGNTIYF. CDR3 in DNA: TGTGCCAGCAGCGTATCGGATAGACCTGGAAACACCATATATTTT.

This clonotype was recorded at least ten times. The chain uses TRBV11-2 and TRBJ1-5, with TRBD1 as a possible D gene (5 bases). The CDR3 has 13 amino acids. With 1 base removed from V and 8 bases from J, the gap between germline ends came to 9 bases. Germline V lookup: CDR1 SGHAT, CDR2 FQNNGV. The CDR3, as DNA: TGTGCCAGCAGCTTAGGGGGGTATGAGCCCCAGCATTTT. It is translated as CASSLGGYEPQHF.

This clonotype was counted a few times. Sequence at one end of the junction differs from germline and may be a read error. The J gene is TRBJ2-2, the V gene TRBV15; D tentatively fits TRBD1 or TRBD2 (5 bases each). The germline V gene encodes CDR1 LNHNV and CDR2 YYDKDF (reference sequence). The CDR3 extends over 13 amino acids. The CDR3 region is CATRRPGSGDLFF. The DNA of the CDR3 is TGTGCCACCAGGAGACCAGGTTCCGGGGACCTGTTTTTT.